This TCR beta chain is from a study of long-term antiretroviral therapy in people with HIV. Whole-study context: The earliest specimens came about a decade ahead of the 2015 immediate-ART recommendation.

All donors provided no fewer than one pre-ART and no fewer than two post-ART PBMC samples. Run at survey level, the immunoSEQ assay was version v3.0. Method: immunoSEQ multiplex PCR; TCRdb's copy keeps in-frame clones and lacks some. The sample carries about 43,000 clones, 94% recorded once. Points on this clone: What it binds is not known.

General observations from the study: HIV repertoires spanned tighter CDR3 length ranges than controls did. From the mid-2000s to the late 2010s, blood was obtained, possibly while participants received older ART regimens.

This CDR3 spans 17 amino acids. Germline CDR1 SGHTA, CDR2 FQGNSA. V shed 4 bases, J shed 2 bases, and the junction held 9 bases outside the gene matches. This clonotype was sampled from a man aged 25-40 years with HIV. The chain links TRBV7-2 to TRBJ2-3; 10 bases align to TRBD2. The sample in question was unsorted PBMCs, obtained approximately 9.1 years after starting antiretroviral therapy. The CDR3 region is CASSSKSSGGLTDTQYF. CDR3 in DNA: TGTGCCAGCAGCTCTAAAAGTAGCGGGGGGCTCACAGATACGCAGTATTTT.